The 15 T cell receptor beta chains listed next were all sequenced from one sample in a study of cytomegalovirus exposure and HLA in healthy donors. The PCR contained 60 Vbeta and 13 Jbeta primers. Sequenced by immunoSEQ multiplex PCR; TCRdb stores in-frame clones only, minus some. The sample holds approximately 170,000 clones, 80% to 90% seen once. Sequences were obtained from PBMCs. These receptors were taken from a male donor in good health and CMV-seronegative.

The CDR3 loop is CASSGRTGDTQYF. The CDR3 region has the DNA TGTGCCAGCAGCGGGAGGACGGGAGATACGCAGTATTTT. The gene calls are TRBV9 and TRBJ2-3, with D tentatively TRBD2 (5 bases). In germline, CDR1 is SGDLS, CDR2 YYNGEE. CDR3 length equals 13 residues. With 3 bases removed from V and 5 bases from J, the gap between germline ends came to 10 bases.

The genes are TRBV19 and TRBJ2-2; D unresolved. The CDR3 is 14 amino acids. Trimming cost V 6 bases and J 2 bases, with 10 bases left between them. CDR1 and CDR2 (germline): LNHDA, SQIVND (reference sequence). CDR3 in DNA: TGTGCCAGTAGGAGGAATCCCAACACCGGGGAGCTGTTTTTT. Encoded protein: CASRRNPNTGELFF.

The rearrangement uses TRBV5-1 and TRBJ2-7; TRBD2 might be the D (6 bases). The V and J ends lost 5 bases and 1 base respectively, with 7 bases between them. CDR1 is SGHRS, CDR2 YFSETQ, per germline. CDR3 size: 12 residues. The CDR3 DNA sequence: TGCGCCAGCAGTCGGGAGTCCTACGAGCAGTACTTC. As protein: CASSRESYEQYF.

The rearrangement uses TRBV5-4 and TRBJ2-3; D gene ambiguous. The V and J ends lost 3 bases and 3 bases respectively, with 8 bases between them. In germline, CDR1 is SGHNT, CDR2 YYREEE (reference sequence). The CDR3 extends over 13 amino acids. The CDR3 DNA sequence: TGTGCCAGCAGCTCAGCCAGGACAGATACGCAGTATTTT. Its translation is CASSSARTDTQYF.

CDR3 loop: CASSPPSVTGELFF. The CDR3, as DNA: TGTGCCAGCAGTCCTCCCAGTGTTACCGGGGAGCTGTTTTTT. The chain combines TRBV25-1 with TRBJ2-2; D remains unclear. This CDR3 has 14 residues. Germline assignment: CDR1 MGHDK and CDR2 SYGVNS. Between the trimmed V and J ends, which lost 5 bases and 5 bases, there was a span of 12 bases.

This chain uses TRBV5-1 with TRBJ2-2; TRBD1 aligns across 7 bases. CDR1 SGHRS and CDR2 YFSETQ come from the germline V gene. The CDR3 has 16 residues. Germline trimming cut 2 bases from V and 0 bases from J; bases unmatched to any gene: 4. CDR3 sequence (DNA): TGCGCCAGCAGCTTAATGACAGGGTCGAACACCGGGGAGCTGTTTTTT. This encodes CASSLMTGSNTGELFF.

V and J are TRBV5-4 and TRBJ2-2; 7 bases map to TRBD2. Trimming removed 4 bases from V and 3 bases from J; junction bases left unmatched: 6. Germline lookup yields CDR1 SGHNT and CDR2 YYREEE (reference sequence). The CDR3 runs to 15 residues. CDR3 DNA: TGTGCCAGCAGCCGGGGGGTTGTAGACACCGGGGAGCTGTTTTTT. Translating gives CASSRGVVDTGELFF.

This chain links TRBV7-9 with TRBJ2-1; D gene unclear. Germline V lookup: CDR1 SEHNR, CDR2 FQNEAQ (reference sequence). V lost 1 base and J 4 bases, leaving 20 bases between the germline ends. This CDR3 comprises 18 residues. The CDR3 region is CASSLVSTANTRYNEQFF. The CDR3 DNA is TGTGCCAGCAGCTTAGTGTCTACAGCAAATACCCGGTACAATGAGCAGTTCTTC.

The V call is TRBV11-2, the J call TRBJ1-6; no firm D call. The CDR3 has 13 amino acids. The V and J ends lost 5 bases and 8 bases respectively, with 10 bases between them. Per germline, CDR1 SGHAT and CDR2 FQNNGV. In DNA, the CDR3 is TGTGCCAGCAGCCTGGGTGAGGATTCACCCCTCCACTTT. It specifies CASSLGEDSPLHF.

J is TRBJ2-5 and V is TRBV7-6; D is unclear. V dropped 2 bases and J dropped 0 bases, with 4 bases sitting between them. This CDR3 region has 13 residues. Germline CDR1 is SGHVS and CDR2 is FNYEAQ. The CDR3 spells CASSLRYQETQYF. DNA of the CDR3: TGTGCCAGCAGCTTACGGTACCAAGAGACCCAGTACTTC.

J is TRBJ1-1 and V is TRBV4-1; the D is unclear. The V gene's germline CDR1 is MGHRA and CDR2 YSYEKL. The V end lost 2 bases, the J end lost 1 base, and 8 bases lay between the germline ends. The CDR3 consists of 14 residues. The CDR3 DNA is TGCGCCAGCAGCCAATGGGCAGGGAACACTGAAGCTTTCTTT. Encoded protein: CASSQWAGNTEAFF.

The chain combines TRBV7-9 with TRBJ2-5; 8 bases match TRBD1. The V segment lost 3 bases and the J segment 0 bases; nucleotides outside the gene matches: 6. The CDR3 sequence is 16 residues long. Germline V gives CDR1 SEHNR, CDR2 FQNEAQ (reference sequence). CDR3 DNA sequence: TGTGCCAGCAGCTTCTCGGAACAGGGGGACCAAGAGACCCAGTACTTC. It is translated as CASSFSEQGDQETQYF.

CDR3 sequence (DNA): TGTGCCAGCAGCAAGATGAGGCAGGGGGCACTCGGGGAGACCCAGTACTTC. This sequence encodes CASSKMRQGALGETQYF. The V gene is TRBV21-1, the J gene TRBJ2-5; no DNA check was done on the table's D call, TRBD1. TRBV21-1 is classified as a pseudogene. The CDR3 covers 17 residues.

The rearrangement uses TRBV9 and TRBJ2-7; 8 positions agree with TRBD1. The CDR3 is 15 residues long. The V segment lost 3 bases and the J segment 4 bases; nucleotides outside the gene matches: 9. The germline CDR1 and CDR2 sequences are SGDLS and YYNGEE. CDR3 amino acids: CASSAGQGRFYEQYF. The CDR3 bases are TGTGCCAGCAGCGCAGGACAGGGAAGGTTTTACGAGCAGTACTTC. The full variable domain, its missing parts supplied by reference TRBV9 and TRBJ2-7, is DSGVTQTPKHLITATGQRVTLRCSPRSGDLSVYWYQQSLDQGLQFLIQYYNGEERAKGNILERFSAQQFPDLHSELNLSSLELGDSALYFCASSAGQGRFYEQYFGPGTRLTVT.

The chain couples TRBV9 to TRBJ2-2; 10 positions match TRBD2. Germline V lookup: CDR1 SGDLS, CDR2 YYNGEE. This CDR3 contains 16 residues. Trimming at V came to 0 bases and at J to 1 base, leaving 0 bases not matched to a gene. CDR3 amino acids: CASSVGTSGNTGELFF. CDR3 sequence (DNA): TGTGCCAGCAGCGTAGGGACTAGCGGGAACACCGGGGAGCTGTTTTTT.